The 10 T cell receptor beta chains presented below share a single source sample, sequenced in a study of blood T cell repertoires in COVID-19. Profiled with immunoSEQ multiplex PCR; TCRdb holds only in-frame clones, not every one. The sample records hundreds of thousands of clones, about four fifths being singletons. What was sequenced was peripheral blood. These receptors were taken from a man older than 75 with acute or convalescent COVID-19.

V usage is TRBV5-1 and J usage is TRBJ2-7, with 7 positions matching TRBD1. Per the germline V gene, CDR1 is SGHRS and CDR2 is YFSETQ. There are 14 residues in the CDR3. Unmatched junction bases numbered 8, after V lost 2 bases and J lost 6 bases. This CDR3 reads CASSLGTEGREQYF. The DNA of the CDR3 is TGCGCCAGCAGCTTAGGGACAGAGGGTCGCGAGCAGTACTTC. The whole variable domain, filled in from reference TRBV5-1 and TRBJ2-7, reads KAGVTQTPRYLIKTRGQQVTLSCSPISGHRSVSWYQQTPGQGLQFLFEYFSETQRNKGNFPGRFSGRQFSNSRSEMNVSTLELGDSALYLCASSLGTEGREQYFGPGTRLTVT.

The chain couples TRBV7-2 to TRBJ2-1, with TRBD2 identical over 12 bases. Germline assignment: CDR1 SGHTA and CDR2 FQGNSA. This CDR3 contains 16 residues. V was clipped by 0 bases and J by 8 bases; unmatched bases: 5. The CDR3 nucleotides read TGTGCCAGCAGCTTAGCATCGACTAGCGGGAGAGATGAGCAGTTCTTC. Amino acid sequence: CASSLASTSGRDEQFF.

The chain has TRBV11-2 and TRBJ1-5; D remains unclear. V was cut by 1 base and J by 0 bases, with 10 bases left in between. The CDR3 extends over 16 amino acids. Germline V lookup: CDR1 SGHAT, CDR2 FQNNGV. The CDR3 loop is CASSLVSGFSNQPQHF. The CDR3 region has the DNA TGTGCCAGCAGCTTAGTCTCGGGTTTTAGCAATCAGCCCCAGCATTTT.

This clone was counted a few times. The chain is built from TRBV27 and TRBJ1-3, with D perhaps matching TRBD1 (5 bases). The germline CDR1 and CDR2 sequences are MNHEY and SMNVEV (reference sequence). V lost 9 bases to trimming and J lost 4 bases, with 10 bases between them. CDR3 length: 12 residues. The CDR3, as DNA: TGTGCCAGTTCGGGACTCGGAAACACCATATATTTT. Its translation is CASSGLGNTIYF.

This clone showed up just once. The chain links TRBV29-1 to TRBJ2-2; 9 bases map to TRBD1. V shed 8 bases and J 6 bases; nucleotides not matched to a gene: 7. Germline V gene lookup returns CDR1 SQVTM and CDR2 ANQGSEA. The CDR3 runs 13 residues. The CDR3 DNA is TGCAGCTTCGGGACAGGGTTACCCGGGGAGCTGTTTTTT. It yields the protein CSFGTGLPGELFF.

This clone was seen a few times. The chain couples TRBV27 to TRBJ2-2, with 7 bases that match TRBD1. This CDR3 spans 14 amino acids. V lost 4 bases to trimming and J lost 5 bases; unmatched junction nucleotides: 4. Germline CDR1 reads MNHEY; CDR2 reads SMNVEV (reference sequence). CDR3 nucleotides: TGTGCCAGCAGTTATACGACAGGGACCGGGGAGCTGTTTTTT. It encodes CASSYTTGTGELFF.

V and J are TRBV28 and TRBJ2-6; D may be TRBD1 (6 bases). Germline CDR1 MDHEN, CDR2 SYDVKM. The CDR3 consists of 17 residues. V was pared by 10 bases and J by 4 bases, with 23 bases between. The CDR3 coding sequence is TGTGCCACCCTCCCCAGGGGAAGAGGCTCAGGGGCCAACGTCCTGACTTTC. As protein: CATLPRGRGSGANVLTF. Combining the CDR3 with reference TRBV28 and TRBJ2-6 gives the whole variable domain DVKVTQSSRYLVKRTGEKVFLECVQDMDHENMFWYRQDPGLGLRLIYFSYDVKMKEKGDIPEGYSVSREKKERFSLILESASTNQTSMYLCATLPRGRGSGANVLTFGAGSRLTVL.

The chain couples TRBV7-8 to TRBJ1-2; 8 bases are a match to TRBD1. The germline V gene encodes CDR1 SGHVS and CDR2 FQNEAQ. The length of the CDR3 is 14 residues. J lost 6 bases, V lost 4 bases, and 7 bases had no gene match. CDR3 amino acids: CASSSRTGYDGYTF. The CDR3, as DNA: TGTGCCAGCAGCTCGCGGACAGGGTACGATGGCTACACCTTC.

The V call is TRBV7-2, the J call TRBJ1-4; D is perhaps TRBD1 (5 bases). The CDR3 runs 15 residues. Germline values: CDR1 SGHTA, CDR2 FQGNSA. Trimming pared 1 base from V and 4 bases from J, leaving 10 bases between. This chain's CDR3 is CASSLGGVFNEKLFF. The CDR3 DNA reads TGTGCCAGCAGCTTAGGGGGGGTTTTTAATGAAAAACTGTTTTTT. Drawing the rest from reference TRBV7-2 and TRBJ1-4, the complete variable domain is GAGVSQSPSNKVTEKGKDVELRCDPISGHTALYWYRQSLGQGLEFLIYFQGNSAPDKSGLPSDRFSAERTGGSVSTLTIQRTQQEDSAVYLCASSLGGVFNEKLFFGSGTQLSVL.

The V call is TRBV6-6, the J call TRBJ2-1, with D maybe TRBD2 (6 bases). The germline V and J ends were trimmed by 1 base and 7 bases, with 8 bases remaining between them. The germline V gene has CDR1 MNHNY and CDR2 SVGAGI (reference sequence). This CDR3 is 13 amino acids long. The CDR3 bases are TGTGCCAGCAGTTACTATCGGGGGAATGAGCAGTTCTTC. The encoded protein is CASSYYRGNEQFF.